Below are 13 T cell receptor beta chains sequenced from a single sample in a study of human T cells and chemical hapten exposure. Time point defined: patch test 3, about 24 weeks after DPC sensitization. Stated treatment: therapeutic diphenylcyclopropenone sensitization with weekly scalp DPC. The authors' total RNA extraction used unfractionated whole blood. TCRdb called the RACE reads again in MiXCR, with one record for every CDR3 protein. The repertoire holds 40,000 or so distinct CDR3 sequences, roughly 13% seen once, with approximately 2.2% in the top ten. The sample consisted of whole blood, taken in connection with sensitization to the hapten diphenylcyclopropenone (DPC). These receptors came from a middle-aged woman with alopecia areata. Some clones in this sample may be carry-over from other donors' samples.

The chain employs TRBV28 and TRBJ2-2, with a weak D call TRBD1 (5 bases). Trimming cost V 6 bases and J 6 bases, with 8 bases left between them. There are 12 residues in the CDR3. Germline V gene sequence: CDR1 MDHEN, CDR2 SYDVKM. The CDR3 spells CASRLGAGELFF. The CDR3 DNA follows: TGTGCCAGCAGGTTAGGGGCCGGGGAGCTGTTTTTT. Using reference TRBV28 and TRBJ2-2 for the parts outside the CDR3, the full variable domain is DVKVTQSSRYLVKRTGEKVFLECVQDMDHENMFWYRQDPGLGLRLIYFSYDVKMKEKGDIPEGYSVSREKKERFSLILESASTNQTSMYLCASRLGAGELFFGEGSRLTVL.

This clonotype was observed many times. For the CDR3, the DNA is TGTGCCAGTACCGAGACTAGCGGGAGCACAGATACGCAGTATTTT. Translating gives CASTETSGSTDTQYF. The genes are TRBV19 and TRBJ2-3, with 10 bases lining up with TRBD2. The length of the CDR3 is 15 residues. Germline lookup yields CDR1 LNHDA and CDR2 SQIVND (reference sequence). V was clipped by 7 bases and J by 0 bases; unmatched bases: 4.

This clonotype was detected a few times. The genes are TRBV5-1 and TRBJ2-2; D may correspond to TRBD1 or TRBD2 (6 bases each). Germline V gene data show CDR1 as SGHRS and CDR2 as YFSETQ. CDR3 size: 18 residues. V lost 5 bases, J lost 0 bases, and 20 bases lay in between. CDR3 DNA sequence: TGCGCCAGCAGACAGCGGGCAGGGGCGCTAACGAACACCGGGGAGCTGTTTTTT. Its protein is CASRQRAGALTNTGELFF. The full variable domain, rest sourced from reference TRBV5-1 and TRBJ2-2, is KAGVTQTPRYLIKTRGQQVTLSCSPISGHRSVSWYQQTPGQGLQFLFEYFSETQRNKGNFPGRFSGRQFSNSRSEMNVSTLELGDSALYLCASRQRAGALTNTGELFFGEGSRLTVL.

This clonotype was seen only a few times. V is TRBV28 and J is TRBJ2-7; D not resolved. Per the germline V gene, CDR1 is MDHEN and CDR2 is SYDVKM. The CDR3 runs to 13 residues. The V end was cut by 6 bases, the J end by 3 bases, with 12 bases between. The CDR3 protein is CASRNPRGYEQYF. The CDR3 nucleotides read TGTGCCAGCAGAAACCCGAGAGGCTACGAGCAGTACTTC.

The CDR3 coding sequence is TGTGCCAGCAGACCGGGACAGGCCTACAATGAGCAGTTCTTC. This encodes CASRPGQAYNEQFF. The chain links TRBV12-3 or TRBV12-4 to TRBJ2-1, with 8 bases matching TRBD1. J gave up 2 bases and V 6 bases, and 3 bases lay outside the gene matches. CDR3 length: 14 residues.

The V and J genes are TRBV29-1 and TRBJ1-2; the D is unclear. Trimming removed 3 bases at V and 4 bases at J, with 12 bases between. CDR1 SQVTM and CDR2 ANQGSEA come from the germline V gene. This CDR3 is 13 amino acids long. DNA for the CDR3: TGCAGCGTTGAGCATCCTATGGGCTATGGCTACACCTTC. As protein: CSVEHPMGYGYTF.

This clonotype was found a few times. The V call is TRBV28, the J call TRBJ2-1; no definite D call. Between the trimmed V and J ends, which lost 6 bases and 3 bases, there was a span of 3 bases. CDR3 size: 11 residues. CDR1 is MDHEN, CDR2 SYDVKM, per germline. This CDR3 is CASRVYNEQFF. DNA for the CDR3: TGTGCCAGCAGAGTCTACAATGAGCAGTTCTTC. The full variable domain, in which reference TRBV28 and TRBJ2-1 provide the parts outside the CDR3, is DVKVTQSSRYLVKRTGEKVFLECVQDMDHENMFWYRQDPGLGLRLIYFSYDVKMKEKGDIPEGYSVSREKKERFSLILESASTNQTSMYLCASRVYNEQFFGPGTRLTVL.

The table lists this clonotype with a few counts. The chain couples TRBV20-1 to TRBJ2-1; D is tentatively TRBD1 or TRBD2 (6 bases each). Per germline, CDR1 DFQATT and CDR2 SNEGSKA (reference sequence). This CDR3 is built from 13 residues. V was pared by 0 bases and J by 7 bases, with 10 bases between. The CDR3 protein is CSAREGGENEQFF. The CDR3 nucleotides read TGCAGTGCTAGAGAGGGGGGCGAGAATGAGCAGTTCTTC.

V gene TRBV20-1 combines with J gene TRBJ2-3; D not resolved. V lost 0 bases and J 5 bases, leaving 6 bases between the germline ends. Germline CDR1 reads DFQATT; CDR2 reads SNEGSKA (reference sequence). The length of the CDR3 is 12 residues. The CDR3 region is CSARDLGDTQYF. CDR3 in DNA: TGCAGTGCTAGAGATCTGGGAGATACGCAGTATTTT.

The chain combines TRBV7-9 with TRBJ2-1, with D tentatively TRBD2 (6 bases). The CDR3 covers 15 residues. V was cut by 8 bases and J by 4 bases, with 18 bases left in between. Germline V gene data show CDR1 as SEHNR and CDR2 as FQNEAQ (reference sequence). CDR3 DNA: TGTGCCAGCGATGGGGCGGGAATCCCATACAATGAGCAGTTCTTC. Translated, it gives CASDGAGIPYNEQFF.

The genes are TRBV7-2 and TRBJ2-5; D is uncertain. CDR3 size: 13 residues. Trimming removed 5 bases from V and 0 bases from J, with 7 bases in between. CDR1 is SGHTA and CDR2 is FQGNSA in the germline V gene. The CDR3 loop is CASSVKDQETQYF. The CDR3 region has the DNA TGTGCCAGCAGCGTGAAAGACCAAGAGACCCAGTACTTC.

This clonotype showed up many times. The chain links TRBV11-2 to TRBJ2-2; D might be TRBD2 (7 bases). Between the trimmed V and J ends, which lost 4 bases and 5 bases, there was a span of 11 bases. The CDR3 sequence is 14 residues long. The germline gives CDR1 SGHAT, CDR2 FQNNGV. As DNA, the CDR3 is TGTGCCAGCAGCTGGCGGGGGCGGACCGGGGAGCTGTTTTTT. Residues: CASSWRGRTGELFF.

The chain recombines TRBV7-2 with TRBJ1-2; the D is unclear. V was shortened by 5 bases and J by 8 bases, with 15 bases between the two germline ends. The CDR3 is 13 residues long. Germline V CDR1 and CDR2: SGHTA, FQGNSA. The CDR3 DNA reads TGTGCCAGCAGCCCTACAGAGGGAAACGGCTACACCTTC. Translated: CASSPTEGNGYTF.